The 26 T cell receptor beta chains given below trace back to one sample, sequenced in a study of cytomegalovirus exposure and HLA in healthy donors. PCR employed 60 Vbeta and 13 Jbeta primers. The assay was immunoSEQ multiplex PCR, and TCRdb's table has in-frame clones only and misses some. The repertoire holds about 190,000 clones, with roughly 80% as singletons. The sample consisted of PBMCs. Receptors originate from a man aged 50-59 years in good health and CMV-seronegative.

V usage is TRBV18 and J usage is TRBJ2-3, with a tentative D call TRBD2 (5 bases). There are 15 residues in the CDR3. Germline CDR1 KGHSH, CDR2 LQKENI. V lost 1 base and J 2 bases, leaving 10 bases between the germline ends. CDR3 protein: CASSPQRAHTDTQYF. The CDR3 bases are TGTGCCAGCTCACCACAGAGGGCCCACACAGATACGCAGTATTTT.

The rearrangement joins TRBV6-5 to TRBJ2-1; TRBD2 matches 10 bases. This CDR3 region has 14 residues. With 6 bases clipped from V and 7 bases from J, the junction kept 6 bases outside the gene matches. Germline V lookup: CDR1 MNHEY, CDR2 SVGAGI. CDR3 sequence (DNA): TGTGCCAGCAGCCGGAGCGGGGGGGTAAATGAGCAGTTCTTC. Its protein is CASSRSGGVNEQFF.

The V gene is TRBV6-1, the J gene TRBJ1-5; TRBD1 is a possible D gene (6 bases). The CDR3 extends over 13 amino acids. The germline V and J ends were trimmed by 6 bases and 0 bases, with 6 bases remaining between them. Germline CDR1 is MNHNS and CDR2 is SASEGT. The CDR3 bases are TGTGCCAGCAGAGGGGGTAGCAATCAGCCCCAGCATTTT. It codes for CASRGGSNQPQHF.

This chain links TRBV7-9 with TRBJ2-1, with 10 nucleotides matching TRBD1. The germline V gene encodes CDR1 SEHNR and CDR2 FQNEAQ (reference sequence). The trim removed 3 bases at V and 11 bases at J, leaving 1 base unmatched. The CDR3 is 12 residues long. Here the CDR3 reads CASSFDRGQQFF. The CDR3 nucleotides read TGTGCCAGCAGCTTTGACAGGGGGCAGCAGTTCTTC.

This chain connects TRBV6-1 to TRBJ1-2, with 9 bases that match TRBD1. CDR1 is MNHNS, CDR2 SASEGT, per germline. The CDR3 runs 13 residues. V shed 7 bases, J shed 6 bases, and the junction held 6 bases outside the gene matches. DNA for the CDR3: TGTGCCAGCATTATACAGGGGGCAAATGGCTACACCTTC. Protein product: CASIIQGANGYTF.

The chain uses TRBV25-1 and TRBJ2-5, with 9 bases fitting TRBD1. This CDR3 contains 16 residues. Germline values: CDR1 MGHDK, CDR2 SYGVNS. The V and J ends lost 4 bases and 2 bases, in that order; junction bases with no gene match: 8. The CDR3 coding sequence is TGTGCCAGCAGTGCGCTCCGGGACAGGGTGCAAGAGACCCAGTACTTC. Translation: CASSALRDRVQETQYF.

This chain connects TRBV19 to TRBJ1-2, with TRBD1 as a possible D gene (6 bases). This CDR3 region has 16 residues. V lost 3 bases and J lost 3, with 17 bases in between. CDR1 is LNHDA, CDR2 SQIVND, per germline (reference sequence). CDR3 nucleotides: TGTGCCAGTAGTATTCAAAGGGGGTCGGGGTACTATGGCTACACCTTC. Protein: CASSIQRGSGYYGYTF.

CDR3 residues: CAIRLASAGELFF. Written as DNA, the CDR3 is TGTGCCATAAGACTAGCATCAGCCGGGGAGCTGTTTTTT. The chain joins TRBV2 to TRBJ2-2, with 7 bases that match TRBD2. Germline V gene data show CDR1 as SNHLY and CDR2 as FYNNEI. Losses at the gene ends were 10 bases for V and 6 bases for J; bases not matched to a gene: 8. The CDR3 consists of 13 residues.

This clone appeared a few times. The rearrangement joins TRBV7-2 to TRBJ1-2, with D possibly TRBD1 on 5 matching bases. There are 14 residues in the CDR3. Germline V gene data show CDR1 as SGHTA and CDR2 as FQGNSA. V lost 5 bases and J lost 4, with 14 bases in between. This chain's CDR3 is CASSGGDSTYGYTF. In DNA form, the CDR3 reads TGTGCCAGCAGCGGAGGGGATTCGACCTATGGCTACACCTTC.

The chain recombines TRBV9 with TRBJ2-3; tentatively, D is TRBD2 (6 bases). The CDR3 has 19 amino acids. In germline, CDR1 is SGDLS, CDR2 YYNGEE. Trimming left V 4 bases short and J 0 bases short, with 24 bases between. As DNA, the CDR3 is TGTGCCAGCAGCACCCCGTTGAATCAGGGACTCCCTAGCACAGATACGCAGTATTTT. Residues: CASSTPLNQGLPSTDTQYF.

The gene calls are TRBV30 and TRBJ2-1, with 14 bases lining up with TRBD2. From germline, CDR1 is GTSNPN and CDR2 SVGIG (reference sequence). The CDR3 contains 14 residues. J gave up 8 bases and V 4 bases, and 4 bases lay outside the gene matches. The CDR3 DNA is TGTGCCTGGAAGGGACTAGCGGGGGCCGATGAGCAGTTCTTC. Translating gives CAWKGLAGADEQFF. Variable domain in full (rest from reference TRBV30 and TRBJ2-1): SQTIHQWPATLVQPVGSPLSLECTVEGTSNPNLYWYRQAAGRGLQLLFYSVGIGQISSEVPQNLSASRPQDRQFILSSKKLLLSDSGFYLCAWKGLAGADEQFFGPGTRLTVL.

The rearrangement links TRBV11-3 to TRBJ2-7; D gene unclear. CDR1 SGHNT and CDR2 YENEEA come from the germline V gene. This CDR3 has 13 residues. Trimming took 3 bases from V and 2 from J, leaving 8 bases between them. CDR3 coding DNA: TGTGCCAGCAGCTTCGGTTTAGCCTACGAGCAGTACTTC. Residues: CASSFGLAYEQYF.

This clone has only a few counts. The chain is built from TRBV9 and TRBJ1-2; TRBD1 agrees at 7 bases. CDR3 length: 15 residues. CDR1 is SGDLS, CDR2 YYNGEE, per germline. J gave up 0 bases and V 3 bases, and 5 bases lay outside the gene matches. CDR3 region: CASSATGTTNYGYTF. In DNA, the CDR3 is TGTGCCAGCAGCGCGACAGGGACGACTAACTATGGCTACACCTTC. Filled out from reference TRBV9 and TRBJ1-2, the complete variable domain reads DSGVTQTPKHLITATGQRVTLRCSPRSGDLSVYWYQQSLDQGLQFLIQYYNGEERAKGNILERFSAQQFPDLHSELNLSSLELGDSALYFCASSATGTTNYGYTFGSGTRLTVV.

This clone appeared a few times. The chain is built from TRBV19 and TRBJ1-2; no firm D call. The CDR3 extends over 16 amino acids. In germline, CDR1 is LNHDA, CDR2 SQIVND (reference sequence). Trimming removed 3 bases from V and 4 bases from J, with 18 bases in between. CDR3 sequence reads: CASSIQEAVPIYGYTF. For the CDR3, the DNA is TGTGCCAGTAGTATCCAGGAAGCTGTTCCCATCTATGGCTACACCTTC.

In this sample, this clone turned up a few times. The chain links TRBV10-3 to TRBJ1-5; D is unclear. Germline V CDR1 and CDR2: ENHRY, SYGVKD. V lost 8 bases and J lost 0, with 5 bases in between. The CDR3 contains 12 residues. Written as DNA, the CDR3 is TGTGCCATCGGAGGTAGCAATCAGCCCCAGCATTTT. Amino acids: CAIGGSNQPQHF.

The chain couples TRBV7-2 to TRBJ1-1, with 8 bases identical to TRBD1. The V gene's germline CDR1 is SGHTA and CDR2 FQGNSA. With 1 base clipped from V and 8 bases from J, the junction kept 3 bases outside the gene matches. This CDR3 region has 13 residues. Here the CDR3 DNA reads TGTGCCAGCAGCTTAGGTCAGGGGGCGGAAGCTTTCTTT. This encodes CASSLGQGAEAFF.

Only a few counts were recorded for this clone. J is TRBJ2-1 and V is TRBV5-1, with a tentative D call TRBD2 (5 bases). The CDR3 consists of 15 residues. In germline, CDR1 is SGHRS, CDR2 YFSETQ. The V end was cut by 1 base, the J end by 1 base, with 9 bases between. CDR3 nucleotide sequence: TGCGCCAGCAGCTTGACGACTACTTCCTACAATGAGCAGTTCTTC. It translates to CASSLTTTSYNEQFF.

This chain uses TRBV18 with TRBJ2-1; TRBD1 aligns across 8 bases. Germline CDR1 and CDR2: KGHSH and LQKENI. J gave up 9 bases and V 6 bases, and 10 bases lay outside the gene matches. This CDR3 has 14 residues. The CDR3: CASSEGAGGLEQFF. The CDR3 DNA reads TGTGCCAGCTCCGAAGGGGCAGGGGGCCTTGAGCAGTTCTTC.

This CDR3 reads CASSLTGTVNTGELFF. The CDR3 DNA reads TGTGCCAGCAGCCTGACCGGGACAGTTAACACCGGGGAGCTGTTTTTT. The chain recombines TRBV9 with TRBJ2-2, with TRBD1 matching over 7 bases. Losses at the gene ends were 4 bases for V and 2 bases for J; bases not matched to a gene: 8. The CDR3 runs to 16 residues. In germline, CDR1 is SGDLS, CDR2 YYNGEE.

The genes are TRBV18 and TRBJ1-3; 8 nucleotides line up with TRBD1. The CDR3 covers 18 residues. Germline V CDR1 and CDR2: KGHSH, LQKENI. V lost 3 bases and J lost 0; bases outside the gene matches: 10. CDR3 sequence (DNA): TGTGCCAGCTCACCCTTCAGACAGGGGATCCGCTCTGGAAACACCATATATTTT. Encoded protein: CASSPFRQGIRSGNTIYF.

This rearrangement joins TRBV6-6 to TRBJ1-4; 9 bases map to TRBD1. The CDR3 spans 15 residues. Germline CDR1 is MNHNY and CDR2 is SVGAGI (reference sequence). V lost 6 bases to trimming and J lost 3 bases; unmatched junction nucleotides: 5. The CDR3 DNA sequence: TGTGCCAGCAGGGAAAGGACAGGGGCTAATGAAAAACTGTTTTTT. Translation gives CASRERTGANEKLFF.

Note on this clone: In the same sample, other DNA sequences code for this CDR3. V is TRBV6-5 and J is TRBJ1-1; D possibly corresponds to TRBD1 (5 bases). The CDR3 has 12 amino acids. Trimming left V 8 bases short and J 3 bases short, with 10 bases between. Germline assignment: CDR1 MNHEY and CDR2 SVGAGI. The CDR3 loop reads CASSRGYTEAFF. The CDR3, as DNA: TGTGCCAGCTCGCGGGGGTACACTGAAGCTTTCTTT.

This clone was observed a handful of times. The CDR3 is CATISTSGGHNEQFF. CDR3 sequence (DNA): TGTGCCACCATCTCGACTAGCGGGGGGCACAATGAGCAGTTCTTC. The chain carries TRBV15 and TRBJ2-1; 13 bases are a match to TRBD2. CDR3 length equals 15 residues. Germline loops: CDR1 LNHNV, CDR2 YYDKDF (reference sequence). The junction had 5 bases not matched to a gene; V was cut back by 7 bases and J by 5 bases.

The rearrangement uses TRBV2 and TRBJ2-7; D remains ambiguous. CDR1 and CDR2 (germline): SNHLY, FYNNEI. The CDR3 consists of 12 residues. V was trimmed by 4 bases and J by 2 bases, leaving 6 bases between them. As DNA, the CDR3 is TGTGCCAGCAGTGTGTCTACCTACGAGCAGTACTTC. Protein sequence: CASSVSTYEQYF.

The CDR3 sequence: CASRPELGYGYTF. In DNA, the CDR3 is TGTGCCAGCCGCCCCGAACTTGGTTATGGCTACACCTTC. This chain connects TRBV7-9 to TRBJ1-2; D is unresolved. Per germline, CDR1 SEHNR and CDR2 FQNEAQ (reference sequence). This CDR3 region has 13 residues. Between the trimmed V and J ends, which lost 8 bases and 5 bases, there was a span of 15 bases.

The chain has TRBV18 and TRBJ1-1; 9 positions match TRBD1. The CDR3 spans 14 residues. V trimming: 5 bases; J trimming: 5 bases; junction bases outside the gene matches: 6. Per the germline V gene, CDR1 is KGHSH and CDR2 is LQKENI. CDR3 coding DNA: TGTGCCAGCTCAAAACAGGGGGCAGATACTGAAGCTTTCTTT. This encodes CASSKQGADTEAFF. Supplemented by reference TRBV18 and TRBJ1-1, the full variable domain reads NAGVMQNPRHLVRRRGQEARLRCSPMKGHSHVYWYRQLPEEGLKFMVYLQKENIIDESGMPKERFSAEFPKEGPSILRIQQVVRGDSAAYFCASSKQGADTEAFFGQGTRLTVV.